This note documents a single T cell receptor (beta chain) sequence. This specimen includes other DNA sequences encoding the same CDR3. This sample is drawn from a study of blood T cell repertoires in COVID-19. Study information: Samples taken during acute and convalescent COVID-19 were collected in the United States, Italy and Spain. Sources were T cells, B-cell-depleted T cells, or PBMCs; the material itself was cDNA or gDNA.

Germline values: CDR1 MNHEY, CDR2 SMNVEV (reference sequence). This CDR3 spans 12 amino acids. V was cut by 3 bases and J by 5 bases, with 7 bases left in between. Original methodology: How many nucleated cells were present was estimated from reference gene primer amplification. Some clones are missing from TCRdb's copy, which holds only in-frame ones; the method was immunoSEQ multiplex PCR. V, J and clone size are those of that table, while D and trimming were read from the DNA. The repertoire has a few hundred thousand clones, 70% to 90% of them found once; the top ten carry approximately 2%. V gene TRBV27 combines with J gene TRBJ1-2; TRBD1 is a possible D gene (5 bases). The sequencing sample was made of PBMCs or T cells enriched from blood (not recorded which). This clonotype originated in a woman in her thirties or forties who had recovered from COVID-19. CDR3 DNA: TGTGCCAGCAGTTTCCAGGGATATGGCTACACCTTC. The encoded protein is CASSFQGYGYTF.